Below are 25 T cell receptor beta chains sequenced from a single sample in a study of human T cells and chemical hapten exposure (dated by TCRdb to about 2021). Libraries were built with RACE. The sample was run on a NextSeq 500. TCRdb ran its own pipeline on the public reads, namely fastp trimming at Q25 and MiXCR clone calling, and kept in-frame beta chains. Here each entry gathers all rows of one CDR3 protein and keeps the most common genes and DNA. This sample lists about 39,000 distinct CDR3 sequences; about an eighth were detected once. The top ten clones comprise 4.5% to 6% of the sample. The time point label, read with the paper, signifies: pre-sensitization, week 0. The sample's treatment or condition label, in plain terms: therapeutic diphenylcyclopropenone sensitization with weekly scalp DPC. This sample comprised whole blood, obtained in connection with sensitization to the hapten diphenylcyclopropenone (DPC). The receptors here all came from a woman aged 25 to 39 with alopecia areata. Some clones in this sample may be carry-over from other donors' samples.

The chain combines TRBV2 with TRBJ1-1; possible D gene TRBD1, 6 bases. Germline V CDR1 and CDR2: SNHLY, FYNNEI. V lost 3 bases, J lost 5 bases, and 13 bases lay in between. The CDR3 is 14 amino acids. The CDR3 spells CASSDRGAGTEAFF. CDR3 nucleotide sequence: TGTGCCAGCAGTGATAGGGGGGCTGGGACTGAAGCTTTCTTT.

This clonotype was seen repeatedly, ten times or more. V and J are TRBV20-1 and TRBJ1-1; D uncertain. Germline V gene sequence: CDR1 DFQATT, CDR2 SNEGSKA (reference sequence). CDR3 length: 14 residues. Between the trimmed V and J ends, which lost 4 bases and 1 base, there was a span of 13 bases. The CDR3 sequence: CSAMKLSGNTEAFF. The CDR3 DNA reads TGCAGTGCTATGAAGCTCTCTGGGAACACTGAAGCTTTCTTT.

This clonotype was counted between two and nine times. The gene calls are TRBV2 and TRBJ1-1, with 7 nucleotides matching TRBD1. After removal of 5 bases from V and 6 bases from J, the junction contained 12 bases not matched to a gene. The CDR3 sequence is 15 residues long. CDR1 SNHLY and CDR2 FYNNEI come from the germline V gene. The CDR3 DNA is TGTGCCAGCAGTACGGACAGGCTAGAGAGGGCTGAAGCTTTCTTT. Translation gives CASSTDRLERAEAFF.

This clonotype appeared a few times. This chain uses TRBV14 with TRBJ2-1; 11 bases match TRBD2. This CDR3 is built from 15 residues. V trimming: 2 bases; J trimming: 9 bases; junction bases outside the gene matches: 6. The germline V gene encodes CDR1 SGHDN and CDR2 FVKESK. CDR3 sequence: CASSQTSGSFTEQFF. Written as DNA, the CDR3 is TGTGCCAGCAGCCAAACTAGCGGGAGCTTCACTGAGCAGTTCTTC. The whole variable domain, remainder taken from reference TRBV14 and TRBJ2-1, is EAGVTQFPSHSVIEKGQTVTLRCDPISGHDNLYWYRRVMGKEIKFLLHFVKESKQDESGMPNNRFLAERTGGTYSTLKVQPAELEDSGVYFCASSQTSGSFTEQFFGPGTRLTVL.

This clonotype has at least ten counts. The rearrangement uses TRBV11-2 and TRBJ2-7; 9 nucleotides match TRBD2. The ends lost 1 base at V and 4 bases at J; junction bases unmatched: 2. The CDR3 runs to 14 residues. Germline V gene sequence: CDR1 SGHAT, CDR2 FQNNGV. The CDR3 protein is CASSLGTSVYEQYF. CDR3 DNA: TGTGCCAGCAGCTTAGGGACTAGCGTATACGAGCAGTACTTC.

This clonotype was picked up a small number of times. This sequence joins TRBV4-3 and TRBJ2-5; no firm D call. Trimming cost V 1 base and J 4 bases, with 13 bases left between them. CDR1 and CDR2 from the germline V gene are LGHNA and YSLEER. There are 15 residues in the CDR3. The DNA of the CDR3 is TGCGCCAGCAGCCAAGGAGGCGGTCCGGGAGAGACCCAGTACTTC. The encoded protein is CASSQGGGPGETQYF.

This clonotype has a count of ten or more. The J gene is TRBJ2-3, the V gene TRBV20-1; 11 positions agree with TRBD2. Germline V lookup: CDR1 DFQATT, CDR2 SNEGSKA (reference sequence). Trimming at V came to 6 bases and at J to 5 bases, leaving 10 bases not matched to a gene. The CDR3 covers 15 residues. The CDR3 protein is CSALIAGGPGDTQYF. CDR3 in DNA: TGCAGTGCCTTGATAGCGGGAGGGCCAGGAGATACGCAGTATTTT.

This clonotype was seen only a few times. The junction shows a germline mismatch at one end, possibly a read error. The CDR3 DNA reads TGTGCCAGCAGCGTAACCCAAAACACTGAAGCTTTCTTT. This codes for CASSVTQNTEAFF. The chain combines TRBV7-3 with TRBJ1-1, with D unresolved. CDR1 and CDR2 (germline): SGHTA, FQGTGA. This CDR3 has 13 residues.

This clonotype was picked up many times. The chain uses TRBV21-1 and TRBJ2-1. TRBV21-1 is tagged as a pseudogene. This CDR3 is 14 amino acids long. Here the CDR3 DNA reads TGTGCCAGCAGCAGTGAAGGGTCCTACAATGAGCAGTTCTTC. This codes for CASSSEGSYNEQFF.

This clonotype was seen a handful of times. J is TRBJ2-1 and V is TRBV20-1; 9 bases map to TRBD2. The CDR3 has 14 residues. Per the germline V gene, CDR1 is DFQATT and CDR2 is SNEGSKA (reference sequence). Germline trimming cut 6 bases from V and 3 bases from J; bases unmatched to any gene: 6. The CDR3 DNA follows: TGCAGTGCCCCTCCTAGCGGGATCTACAATGAGCAGTTCTTC. It yields the protein CSAPPSGIYNEQFF.

The chain links TRBV29-1 to TRBJ2-1; no clear D. The CDR3 sequence is 13 residues long. The germline V and J ends were trimmed by 6 bases and 8 bases, with 17 bases remaining between them. The V gene's germline CDR1 is SQVTM and CDR2 ANQGSEA. This CDR3 reads CSVASPSSHEQFF. DNA of the CDR3: TGCAGCGTCGCCAGCCCCTCCTCCCATGAGCAGTTCTTC.

For this clonotype: A much larger clone lies a single base off, so this may be a read error. J is TRBJ1-1 and V is TRBV20-1; D might be TRBD1 (6 bases). CDR3 length: 17 amino acids. V was shortened by 6 bases and J by 11 bases, with 34 bases between the two germline ends. The germline V gene has CDR1 DFQATT and CDR2 SNEGSKA (reference sequence). The CDR3: CSAKIPGRGAARAGAFF. The CDR3 DNA follows: TGCAGTGCCAAAATACCGGGACGGGGGGCAGCGCGGGCTGGGGCTTTCTTT.

The rearrangement uses TRBV9 and TRBJ2-3; D call uncertain. V lost 2 bases and J lost 3, with 10 bases in between. Germline values: CDR1 SGDLS, CDR2 YYNGEE. The CDR3 runs to 14 residues. The CDR3 protein is CASSVGSGTDTQYF. CDR3 in DNA: TGTGCCAGCAGCGTGGGGTCAGGTACAGATACGCAGTATTTT. Together with reference TRBV9 and TRBJ2-3, the CDR3 gives the full variable domain: DSGVTQTPKHLITATGQRVTLRCSPRSGDLSVYWYQQSLDQGLQFLIQYYNGEERAKGNILERFSAQQFPDLHSELNLSSLELGDSALYFCASSVGSGTDTQYFGPGTRLTVL.

The V and J genes are TRBV4-1 and TRBJ1-5; 7 positions agree with TRBD1. Germline V gene data show CDR1 as MGHRA and CDR2 as YSYEKL. CDR3 size: 15 residues. Losses at the gene ends were 1 base for V and 4 bases for J; bases not matched to a gene: 4. CDR3 nucleotide sequence: TGCGCCAGCAGCCAAGGACGACAGGGAAATCAGCCCCAGCATTTT. Protein product: CASSQGRQGNQPQHF.

V is TRBV4-3 and J is TRBJ1-3; tentative D call: TRBD1 (6 bases). Germline CDR1 is LGHNA and CDR2 is YSLEER. V was trimmed by 5 bases and J by 0 bases, leaving 11 bases between them. The CDR3 extends over 15 amino acids. CDR3 loop: CASSSGQSSGNTIYF. In DNA form, the CDR3 reads TGCGCCAGCAGCTCCGGACAGTCCTCTGGAAACACCATATATTTT.

This clonotype occurred many times. V gene TRBV29-1 combines with J gene TRBJ2-1; D possibly corresponds to TRBD2 (5 bases). Germline CDR1 SQVTM, CDR2 ANQGSEA. This CDR3 region has 14 residues. The V end lost 3 bases, the J end lost 3 bases, and 12 bases lay between the germline ends. CDR3 nucleotide sequence: TGCAGCGTTGATAAGTTTGGGAGCTACAATGAGCAGTTCTTC. This encodes CSVDKFGSYNEQFF.

This clonotype occurred many times. J is TRBJ2-6 and V is TRBV7-9; maybe TRBD1 (5 bases). Trimming removed 3 bases from V and 2 bases from J, with 8 bases in between. This CDR3 region has 15 residues. CDR1 is SEHNR and CDR2 is FQNEAQ in the germline V gene (reference sequence). Written as DNA, the CDR3 is TGTGCCAGCAGCTTCAGGGTTACTGGGGCCAACGTCCTGACTTTC. Amino acids: CASSFRVTGANVLTF.

This clonotype appeared a few times. The chain employs TRBV20-1 and TRBJ2-5, with 10 bases identical to TRBD2. The V and J ends lost 0 bases and 2 bases, in that order; junction bases with no gene match: 6. Germline V CDR1 and CDR2: DFQATT, SNEGSKA (reference sequence). This CDR3 is built from 16 residues. The chain's CDR3 is CSARDPLAGRQETQYF. The CDR3 DNA reads TGCAGTGCTAGAGATCCACTAGCGGGAAGACAAGAGACCCAGTACTTC.

V usage is TRBV7-2 and J usage is TRBJ1-1, with 7 bases fitting TRBD1. Germline V lookup: CDR1 SGHTA, CDR2 FQGNSA. Germline trimming cut 4 bases from V and 1 base from J; bases unmatched to any gene: 12. This CDR3 comprises 17 residues. The CDR3 loop reads CASSSKPDRPENTEAFF. DNA for the CDR3: TGTGCCAGCAGCTCCAAACCGGACAGGCCGGAGAACACTGAAGCTTTCTTT.

This clonotype was observed a few times. The chain joins TRBV9 to TRBJ1-6; D gene uncertain. V lost 0 bases and J lost 10, with 8 bases in between. The CDR3 spans 13 residues. Germline V gives CDR1 SGDLS, CDR2 YYNGEE. In DNA form, the CDR3 reads TGTGCCAGCAGCGTAGTGGACGGATCACCCCTCCACTTT. It codes for CASSVVDGSPLHF. Looking up the rest from reference TRBV9 and TRBJ1-6 gives the full variable domain: DSGVTQTPKHLITATGQRVTLRCSPRSGDLSVYWYQQSLDQGLQFLIQYYNGEERAKGNILERFSAQQFPDLHSELNLSSLELGDSALYFCASSVVDGSPLHFGNGTRLTVT.

The table lists this clonotype with many counts. The chain carries TRBV7-9 and TRBJ2-1, with D possibly matching TRBD1 (5 bases). This CDR3 region has 12 residues. The germline gives CDR1 SEHNR, CDR2 FQNEAQ (reference sequence). V shed 4 bases and J shed 9 bases, with 10 bases lying between them. CDR3 DNA sequence: TGTGCCAGCAGCTCTCAGGGAAGTGAGCAGTTCTTC. Amino acids: CASSSQGSEQFF.

In its sample, this clonotype was seen many times. The rearrangement joins TRBV12-3 or TRBV12-4 to TRBJ1-5, with 10 bases fitting TRBD1. This CDR3 is built from 16 residues. V lost 4 bases, J lost 7 bases, and 10 bases stayed unmatched. CDR3 nucleotides: TGTGCCAGCAGTTCCCCCGGGACAGGGGCCGGGCAGCCCCAGCATTTT. Its translation: CASSSPGTGAGQPQHF.

About this clonotype: Given a much more abundant clone one base away, this may be a read error. The chain is built from TRBV7-7 and TRBJ2-1, with TRBD2 identical over 10 bases. Germline CDR1 and CDR2: SSHAT and FNYEAQ (reference sequence). The CDR3 loop spans 16 amino acids. The CDR3 coding sequence is TGTGCTAGCAGCCCGCTAGCGGGAGTCACATACAATGAGCAGTTCTTC. Encoded protein: CASSPLAGVTYNEQFF.

This clonotype was found many times. The J gene is TRBJ1-2, the V gene TRBV6-1; no clear D. V lost 6 bases and J 3 bases, leaving 8 bases between the germline ends. The CDR3 spans 12 residues. Per germline, CDR1 MNHNS and CDR2 SASEGT. The CDR3 spells CASSDIDYGYTF. CDR3 sequence (DNA): TGTGCCAGCAGCGACATTGACTATGGCTACACCTTC.

The V and J genes are TRBV6-5 and TRBJ2-4; either TRBD1 or TRBD2 may supply D (5 bases each). The germline gives CDR1 MNHEY, CDR2 SVGAGI. The CDR3 length is 19 residues. The V and J ends lost 6 bases and 0 bases respectively, with 24 bases between them. CDR3 loop: CASSRAYTGTAQAKNIQYF. The CDR3 coding sequence is TGTGCCAGCAGCCGAGCTTATACCGGGACCGCTCAAGCCAAAAACATTCAGTACTTC.